Below, one TCR beta chain is given with its context. The data were obtained in a study of blood T cell repertoires in COVID-19. Overall study context: Collection of acute and convalescent COVID-19 samples took place in the United States, Italy and Spain. The cDNA or gDNA used as material had been derived from T cells, B-cell-depleted T cells, or PBMCs.

Authors' analysis steps: Quantification of nucleated cells was approximated via reference gene primer amplification. Repertoires were generated with immunoSEQ multiplex PCR, while TCRdb's copy carries only in-frame clones and drops some. That table gives V, J and clone size, and the DNA gave D and trimming. The sample contains some 67,000 clones, approximately 90% of which appear only once. Trimming removed 3 bases from V and 5 bases from J, with 10 bases in between. This CDR3 is 13 amino acids long. The source of this sequence is a woman younger than 35 with acute or convalescent COVID-19. This sequence joins TRBV12-3 or TRBV12-4 and TRBJ2-5; D gene unclear. The sequencing input was peripheral blood. Here the CDR3 DNA reads TGTGCCAGCAGTTTCGCCAGGTTCGAGACCCAGTACTTC. Translation gives CASSFARFETQYF.